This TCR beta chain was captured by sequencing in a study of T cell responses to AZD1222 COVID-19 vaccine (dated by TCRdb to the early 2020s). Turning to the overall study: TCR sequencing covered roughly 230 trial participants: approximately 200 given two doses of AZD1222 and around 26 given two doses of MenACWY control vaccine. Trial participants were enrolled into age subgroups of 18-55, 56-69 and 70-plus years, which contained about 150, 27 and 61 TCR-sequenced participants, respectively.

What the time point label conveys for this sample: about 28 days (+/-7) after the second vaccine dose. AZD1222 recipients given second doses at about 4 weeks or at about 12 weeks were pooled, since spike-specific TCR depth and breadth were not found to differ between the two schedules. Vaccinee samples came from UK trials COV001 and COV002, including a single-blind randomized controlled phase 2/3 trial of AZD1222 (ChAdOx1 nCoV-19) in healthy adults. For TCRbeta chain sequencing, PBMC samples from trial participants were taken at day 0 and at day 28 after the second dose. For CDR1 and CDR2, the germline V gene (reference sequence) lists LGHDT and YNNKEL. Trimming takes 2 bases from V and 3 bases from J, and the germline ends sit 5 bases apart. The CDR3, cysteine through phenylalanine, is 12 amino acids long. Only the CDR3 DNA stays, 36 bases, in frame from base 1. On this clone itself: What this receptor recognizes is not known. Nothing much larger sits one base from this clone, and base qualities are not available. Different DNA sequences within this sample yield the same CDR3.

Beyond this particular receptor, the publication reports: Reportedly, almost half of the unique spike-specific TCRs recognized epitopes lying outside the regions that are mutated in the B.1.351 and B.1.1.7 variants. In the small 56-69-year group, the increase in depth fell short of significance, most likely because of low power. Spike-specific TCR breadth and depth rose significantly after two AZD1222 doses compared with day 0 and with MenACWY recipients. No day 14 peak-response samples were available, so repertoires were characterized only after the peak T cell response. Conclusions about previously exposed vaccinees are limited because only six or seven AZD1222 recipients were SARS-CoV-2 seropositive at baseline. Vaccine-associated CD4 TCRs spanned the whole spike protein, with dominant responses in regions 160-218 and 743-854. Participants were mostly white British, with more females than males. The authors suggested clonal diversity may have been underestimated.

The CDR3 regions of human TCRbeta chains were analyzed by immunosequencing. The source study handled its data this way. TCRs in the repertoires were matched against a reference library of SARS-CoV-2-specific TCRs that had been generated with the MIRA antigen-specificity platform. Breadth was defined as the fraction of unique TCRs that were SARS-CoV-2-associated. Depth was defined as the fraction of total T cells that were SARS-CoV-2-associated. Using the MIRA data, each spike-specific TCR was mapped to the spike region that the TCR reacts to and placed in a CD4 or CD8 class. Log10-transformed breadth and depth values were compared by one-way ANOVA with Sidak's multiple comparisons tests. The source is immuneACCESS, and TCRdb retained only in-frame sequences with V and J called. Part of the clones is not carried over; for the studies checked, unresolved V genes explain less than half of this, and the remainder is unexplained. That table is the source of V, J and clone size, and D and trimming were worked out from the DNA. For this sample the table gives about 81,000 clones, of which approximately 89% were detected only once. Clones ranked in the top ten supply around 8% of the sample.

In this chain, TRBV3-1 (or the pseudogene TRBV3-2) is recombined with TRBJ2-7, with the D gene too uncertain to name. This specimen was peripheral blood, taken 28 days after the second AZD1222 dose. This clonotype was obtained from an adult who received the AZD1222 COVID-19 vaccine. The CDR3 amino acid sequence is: CASSQLDYEQYF. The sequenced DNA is TGTGCCAGCAGCCAATTAGACTACGAGCAGTACTTC.